What follows are 27 T cell receptor beta chains derived from one specimen sequenced in a study of blood T cell repertoires in COVID-19 (TCRdb year 2020). The protocol used for the library was the immunoSEQ multiplex PCR assay. TCRdb's version of the immuneACCESS table is confined to in-frame rearrangements and falls short of the full clone set. An unresolved V gene accounts for under half of the shortfall where checked; the remainder is of unknown origin. The sample table contains about 74,000 clones; only one count was recorded for around nine tenths of them. In total, the top ten clones hold 2.5% to 3% of the sample. Sequencing was carried out using peripheral blood. The source of these receptors is a man between 65 and 85 years old with active or convalescent COVID-19.

The chain recombines TRBV3-1 (or the pseudogene TRBV3-2) with TRBJ1-6; 10 positions agree with TRBD1. In germline, CDR1 is LGHDT, CDR2 YNNKEL (reference sequence). Trimming at V came to 4 bases and at J to 8 bases, leaving 8 bases not matched to a gene. The CDR3 loop spans 16 amino acids. CDR3 residues: CASSPTGQGRYSPLHF. The CDR3 region has the DNA TGTGCCAGCAGCCCGACGGGACAGGGGCGATATTCACCCCTCCACTTT.

The genes are TRBV4-2 and TRBJ2-3; 8 bases fit TRBD2. Germline V gene lookup returns CDR1 LGHNA and CDR2 YNFKEQ. The ends lost 4 bases at V and 8 bases at J; junction bases unmatched: 17. This CDR3 is built from 17 residues. The CDR3 region has the DNA TGTGCCAGCAGCCGCCAAAAGACCGGGGGGGCGTCTGGTACGCAGTATTTT. It specifies CASSRQKTGGASGTQYF.

This chain joins TRBV19 and TRBJ2-1; D is possibly TRBD1 (7 bases). The CDR3 consists of 19 residues. Trimming pared 4 bases from V and 0 bases from J, leaving 22 bases between. In germline, CDR1 is LNHDA, CDR2 SQIVND (reference sequence). The CDR3 nucleotides read TGTGCCAGTAGTAAAGGGTCCCAGGCAGGGGGGACCTCCTACAATGAGCAGTTCTTC. Protein product: CASSKGSQAGGTSYNEQFF.

The V gene is TRBV6-5, the J gene TRBJ2-1, with a possible D match to TRBD2 (5 bases). Trimming took off 0 bases at V and 7 bases at J, with 16 bases between the two ends. Germline V gene sequence: CDR1 MNHEY, CDR2 SVGAGI. The CDR3 runs to 16 residues. Here the CDR3 reads CASSYSFSLARNEQFF. The DNA of the CDR3 is TGTGCCAGCAGTTACTCGTTTAGCCTAGCAAGAAATGAGCAGTTCTTC.

The V and J genes are TRBV18 and TRBJ2-7; D might be TRBD1 (5 bases). Germline V lookup: CDR1 KGHSH, CDR2 LQKENI. The CDR3 is 14 amino acids. V lost 7 bases to trimming and J lost 1 base, with 14 bases between them. The CDR3 sequence is CASWSGRTSYEQYF. The CDR3 DNA reads as TGTGCCAGCTGGTCGGGCAGGACATCCTACGAGCAGTACTTC.

The chain is built from TRBV19 and TRBJ1-2; D gene uncertain. V lost 3 bases, J lost 3 bases, and 8 bases lay in between. The CDR3 runs to 13 residues. CDR1 and CDR2 (germline): LNHDA, SQIVND (reference sequence). The CDR3 sequence is CASSIRSDYGYTF. The CDR3 region has the DNA TGTGCCAGTAGTATCCGCAGCGACTATGGCTACACCTTC.

In this sample, this clone turned up once. CDR3 sequence: CASSYGVYSDTQYF. The CDR3 bases are TGTGCCAGCAGTTACGGTGTCTACTCGGATACGCAGTATTTT. This chain connects TRBV6-5 to TRBJ2-3; no firm D call. CDR3 length: 14 amino acids. The V gene's germline CDR1 is MNHEY and CDR2 SVGAGI. V was trimmed by 2 bases and J by 6 bases, leaving 12 bases between them.

The V call is TRBV5-1, the J call TRBJ2-6; 8 bases line up with TRBD1. There are 18 residues in the CDR3. The germline V gene has CDR1 SGHRS and CDR2 YFSETQ. Trimming at V came to 3 bases and at J to 2 bases, leaving 10 bases not matched to a gene. DNA of the CDR3: TGCGCCAGCAGCTCCCTGACAGGGGCAGCTACTGGGGCCAACGTCCTGACTTTC. This encodes CASSSLTGAATGANVLTF.

The rearrangement links TRBV2 to TRBJ2-7; 10 bases are a match to TRBD2. CDR3 length: 15 residues. CDR1 is SNHLY, CDR2 FYNNEI, per germline. V shed 1 base and J 2 bases; nucleotides not matched to a gene: 2. The CDR3 reads CASSEVSGRAYEQYF. The CDR3 nucleotides are TGTGCCAGCAGTGAAGTAAGCGGGAGGGCCTACGAGCAGTACTTC.

The chain couples TRBV19 to TRBJ2-2; D is unclear. There are 15 residues in the CDR3. V lost 2 bases to trimming and J lost 1 base, with 8 bases between them. Germline CDR1 LNHDA, CDR2 SQIVND (reference sequence). This chain's CDR3 is CASSIRQRNTGELFF. CDR3 nucleotides: TGTGCCAGTAGTATAAGGCAGCGGAACACCGGGGAGCTGTTTTTT.

The chain has TRBV14 and TRBJ2-3; D call uncertain. CDR3 length: 13 residues. Trimming shortened V by 1 base and J by 4 bases, and 6 bases separated the two germline ends. CDR1 and CDR2 from the germline V gene are SGHDN and FVKESK. The CDR3 is CASSQVQADTQYF. CDR3 bases: TGTGCCAGCAGCCAAGTCCAGGCAGATACGCAGTATTTT. The variable domain in full, with the rest retrieved from reference TRBV14 and TRBJ2-3, is EAGVTQFPSHSVIEKGQTVTLRCDPISGHDNLYWYRRVMGKEIKFLLHFVKESKQDESGMPNNRFLAERTGGTYSTLKVQPAELEDSGVYFCASSQVQADTQYFGPGTRLTVL.

This chain connects TRBV19 to TRBJ2-5, with 7 bases matching TRBD2. Germline trimming cut 1 base from V and 7 bases from J; bases unmatched to any gene: 12. The CDR3 runs 16 residues. Per the germline V gene, CDR1 is LNHDA and CDR2 is SQIVND (reference sequence). The DNA of the CDR3 is TGTGCCAGTAGTATAGGAGGGACTACCACGTGGGGGACCCAGTACTTC. The encoded protein is CASSIGGTTTWGTQYF.

In its sample, this clone was seen a few times. V is TRBV10-3 and J is TRBJ1-2, with 9 bases fitting TRBD1. The length of the CDR3 is 14 residues. Germline CDR1 and CDR2: ENHRY and SYGVKD. V lost 7 bases and J lost 7; bases outside the gene matches: 10. The CDR3 is CAINNGDRGSGYTF. The CDR3 DNA is TGTGCCATCAATAACGGAGACAGGGGGTCTGGCTACACCTTC.

The chain employs TRBV9 and TRBJ1-6; D is perhaps TRBD1 (6 bases). CDR3 length equals 14 residues. Trimming removed 2 bases from V and 12 bases from J, with 15 bases in between. Germline CDR1 is SGDLS and CDR2 is YYNGEE. The CDR3 spells CASSVSGAQGPLHF. The CDR3, as DNA: TGTGCCAGCAGCGTTTCAGGGGCCCAGGGACCCCTCCACTTT.

This clone has a single count. This chain joins TRBV6-2 or TRBV6-3 and TRBJ2-5, with 8 positions matching TRBD1. This CDR3 has 17 residues. V lost 6 bases, J lost 1 base, and 13 bases stayed unmatched. Looked up from germline, CDR1 is MNHEY and CDR2 is SVGEGT. The CDR3 DNA sequence: TGTGCCAGCAGCCCTCCGAACAGGGGGTCGACCCAAGAGACCCAGTACTTC. Residues: CASSPPNRGSTQETQYF.

The chain carries TRBV21-1 and TRBJ2-3; no DNA check was done on the table's D call, TRBD2. TRBV21-1 is a pseudogene. The CDR3 runs to 17 residues. Here the CDR3 reads CASSKAQTSGSTDTQYF. DNA of the CDR3: TGTGCCAGCAGCAAAGCGCAGACTAGCGGGAGCACAGATACGCAGTATTTT.

By proportion, this clone is medium-sized. The genes are TRBV18 and TRBJ2-5, with 8 positions matching TRBD1. With V trimmed by 0 bases and J by 4 bases, 10 bases remained unmatched. CDR3 size: 17 residues. Germline V gene sequence: CDR1 KGHSH, CDR2 LQKENI. CDR3 loop: CASSPPSGGVSGETQYF. The CDR3 bases are TGTGCCAGCTCACCACCGTCAGGGGGCGTGAGTGGAGAGACCCAGTACTTC.

This sequence joins TRBV2 and TRBJ1-1, with a possible D match to TRBD1 (5 bases). The length of the CDR3 is 13 residues. Germline V lookup: CDR1 SNHLY, CDR2 FYNNEI. V was pared by 11 bases and J by 0 bases, with 13 bases between. CDR3 DNA: TGTGCCGGCACGACAGTTATGAACACTGAAGCTTTCTTT. Translated, it gives CAGTTVMNTEAFF.

J is TRBJ2-3 and V is TRBV7-9; 9 nucleotides agree with TRBD1. Germline CDR1 reads SEHNR; CDR2 reads FQNEAQ (reference sequence). This CDR3 spans 15 amino acids. The J segment lost 2 bases and the V segment lost 4 bases, leaving 4 bases of the junction unmatched. CDR3 bases: TGTGCCAGCAGCTCACAGGGGGCCCCCACAGATACGCAGTATTTT. Its translation is CASSSQGAPTDTQYF.

The chain combines TRBV5-4 with TRBJ2-2; weak D call: TRBD1 (5 bases). The CDR3 length is 14 residues. V lost 2 bases to trimming and J lost 6 bases, with 11 bases between them. From germline, CDR1 is SGHNT and CDR2 YYREEE (reference sequence). The CDR3 loop reads CASSFAGSPGELFF. CDR3 bases: TGTGCCAGCAGCTTCGCAGGGTCCCCCGGGGAGCTGTTTTTT.

The chain recombines TRBV6-2 or TRBV6-3 with TRBJ2-1; D possibly corresponds to TRBD2 (5 bases). Germline V gives CDR1 MNHEY, CDR2 SVGEGT. This CDR3 region has 17 residues. The V gene lost 4 bases and the J gene lost 12 bases, with 28 bases spanning the gap. The CDR3 loop is CASSSPSPAGSRDRQFF. As DNA, the CDR3 is TGTGCCAGCAGTTCCCCCTCCCCGGCGGGCTCTCGGGATCGGCAGTTCTTC.

The chain is built from TRBV25-1 and TRBJ2-7; 10 positions match TRBD2. CDR3 length equals 16 residues. The V gene's germline CDR1 is MGHDK and CDR2 SYGVNS. V gave up 3 bases and J gave up 2 bases; unmatched junction bases: 7. The CDR3 DNA reads TGTGCCAGCAGTGACCGTAGCGGGAGGCGGACCTACGAGCAGTACTTC. It encodes CASSDRSGRRTYEQYF.

This chain connects TRBV12-3 or TRBV12-4 to TRBJ2-3; 8 nucleotides align to TRBD1. CDR3 length: 13 amino acids. V lost 6 bases to trimming and J lost 5 bases; unmatched junction nucleotides: 4. The CDR3 DNA sequence: TGTGCCAGCAGACGGACAGGGATAGATACGCAGTATTTT. Encoded protein: CASRRTGIDTQYF.

This chain joins TRBV29-1 and TRBJ1-5; 8 positions agree with TRBD1. The CDR3 runs to 15 residues. CDR1 is SQVTM and CDR2 is ANQGSEA in the germline V gene. Trimming took 5 bases from V and 2 from J; bases not matched to a gene: 8. CDR3 amino acids: CSVWQGARGNQPQHF. The CDR3 DNA follows: TGCAGCGTTTGGCAGGGGGCGCGAGGCAATCAGCCCCAGCATTTT.

The sample holds one count of this clone. The rearrangement links TRBV27 to TRBJ2-5, with D perhaps matching TRBD2 (5 bases). V was shortened by 6 bases and J by 6 bases, with 14 bases between the two germline ends. CDR3 length: 13 amino acids. The germline CDR1 and CDR2 sequences are MNHEY and SMNVEV (reference sequence). The CDR3 region has the DNA TGTGCCAGCAGGGGTGTTAGCGCGAAGACCCAGTACTTC. It specifies CASRGVSAKTQYF.

V gene TRBV28 combines with J gene TRBJ1-1; D is perhaps TRBD1 (5 bases). V lost 5 bases, J lost 1 base, and 17 bases lay in between. Per germline, CDR1 MDHEN and CDR2 SYDVKM. The CDR3 totals 16 residues. The CDR3 DNA follows: TGTGCCAGCAGTACCCCCGGCCAGGGCAAGAACACTGAAGCTTTCTTT. It yields the protein CASSTPGQGKNTEAFF.

In its sample, this clone was seen a few times. This chain joins TRBV2 and TRBJ1-2; 8 bases line up with TRBD1. Germline V gene sequence: CDR1 SNHLY, CDR2 FYNNEI. This CDR3 has 14 residues. V lost 4 bases to trimming and J lost 5 bases; unmatched junction nucleotides: 6. This CDR3 is CASSGQGMAYGYTF. CDR3 nucleotide sequence: TGTGCCAGCAGTGGACAGGGGATGGCGTATGGCTACACCTTC. Full variable domain (missing parts from reference TRBV2 and TRBJ1-2): EPEVTQTPSHQVTQMGQEVILRCVPISNHLYFYWYRQILGQKVEFLVSFYNNEISEKSEIFDDQFSVERPDGSNFTLKIRSTKLEDSAMYFCASSGQGMAYGYTFGSGTRLTVV.